This section outlines one T cell receptor beta chain sequence together with its context. In germline, CDR1 is KGHSH, CDR2 LQKENI. CDR3 length equals 17 residues. V shed 3 bases, J shed 5 bases, and the junction held 11 bases outside the gene matches. The entry originates in a study of blood T cell repertoires in COVID-19. Overall study: Acute and convalescent COVID-19 samples came from the United States, Italy and Spain.

Assay used: immunoSEQ multiplex PCR; TCRdb lists only in-frame clones, some missing. The sample lists fewer than 250,000 clones, about 83% occurring once. This sequence was found in a woman between 40 and 50 years old who had been exposed to COVID-19. The rearrangement uses TRBV18 and TRBJ1-4; 8 nucleotides match TRBD1. Source material: PBMCs or T cells enriched from blood (not recorded which). The CDR3 reads CASSPALYRGRNEKLFF. The CDR3 bases are TGTGCCAGCTCACCTGCCCTCTACAGGGGGAGGAATGAAAAACTGTTTTTT.